This T cell receptor (beta chain) was retrieved from a study of neurological immune-mediated disorders. The unsorted libraries were generated from a total of 2 million PBMCs, which had been stored in RNAlater at -80 C. This clonotype was seen a handful of times. The cDNA came from 5'RACE with 10-nucleotide random UMIs. TCRdb passed the 5' RACE reads through MiXCR, listing each CDR3 protein once. The sample holds nearly 45,000 distinct CDR3 sequences; about 12% are singletons and the top ten take about 1.3%. Material: PBMCs. This sequence originates from a female donor in good health.

CDR3 in DNA: TGTGCCAGCGGGGTCGGGTACAAGTCGGGTACGCAGTATTTT. Its translation is CASGVGYKSGTQYF. This chain uses TRBV5-6 with TRBJ2-3; no reliable D call. V lost 7 bases to trimming and J lost 8 bases, with 20 bases between them. In germline, CDR1 is SGHDT, CDR2 YYEEEE. The CDR3 length is 14 residues.